What follows is one T cell receptor beta chain and its context. The antigen is unknown. The TCR beta CDR3 regions underwent amplification using RNA transcripts as the source. The HTBI primer set served for first-round RT-PCR of the TCR CDR3. TCRdb ran MiXCR on the multiplex PCR reads and lists one entry per CDR3 protein. The data show roughly 420,000 distinct CDR3 sequences, around a sixth seen once. With 3 bases removed from V and 0 bases from J, the gap between germline ends came to 5 bases. This CDR3 is 15 amino acids long. Per the germline V gene, CDR1 is KGHDR and CDR2 is SFDVKD. Lactation, pregnancy, other autoimmune disease or uncontrolled infection led to exclusion of patients. Each 10 ml fresh peripheral blood draw supplied the PBMCs. The data belong to a study of T cells in Graves' hyperthyroidism and ophthalmopathy. Study-wide points: The majority of expanded thyroid clonotypes above 0.001 also appeared in blood. Ophthalmopathy onset followed model prediction by a median around 6.9 months.

Sequencing was done on a sample of blood. The chain uses TRBV24-1 and TRBJ2-6; D is perhaps TRBD1 (5 bases). The receptor was isolated from a woman younger than 30 with Graves' hyperthyroidism. CDR3 sequence reads: CATSDRGSGANVLTF. CDR3 nucleotide sequence: TGTGCCACCAGTGATAGGGGCTCTGGGGCCAACGTCCTGACTTTC.